The 23 T cell receptor beta chains below were found in one sample sequenced in a study of T cells after somatic rescue of genetic block. Assay used: immunoSEQ multiplex PCR; TCRdb lists only in-frame clones, some missing. The top ten clones hold around 3% of a sample with about 68,000 clones, around 92% of them seen once. Sample: peripheral blood mononuclear cells (PBMCs). These receptors originate from a man aged 35-49 years.

The CDR3 region has the DNA TGTGCCTGGAGTGGAGGGGGGGCCGGTCAGCCCCAGCATTTT. Protein sequence: CAWSGGGAGQPQHF. This chain links TRBV30 with TRBJ1-5; TRBD1 might be the D (6 bases). The CDR3 sequence is 14 residues long. The V gene lost 1 base and the J gene lost 6 bases, with 13 bases spanning the gap. Per germline, CDR1 GTSNPN and CDR2 SVGIG (reference sequence).

V and J are TRBV13 and TRBJ1-2; the D gene is possibly TRBD1 (5 bases). CDR3 length: 14 amino acids. The V end lost 2 bases, the J end lost 2 bases, and 9 bases lay between the germline ends. The germline CDR1 and CDR2 sequences are PRHDT and FYEKMQ (reference sequence). Here the CDR3 reads CASSLWPGNYGYTF. The CDR3 coding sequence is TGTGCCAGCAGCTTATGGCCAGGGAACTATGGCTACACCTTC.

The rearrangement joins TRBV9 to TRBJ1-2; weak D call: TRBD1 (5 bases). This CDR3 has 15 amino acids. Germline V gene data show CDR1 as SGDLS and CDR2 as YYNGEE. Trimming shortened V by 1 base and J by 0 bases, and 10 bases separated the two germline ends. In DNA form, the CDR3 reads TGTGCCAGCAGCGTACGACAGAAAGCTAACTATGGCTACACCTTC. It codes for CASSVRQKANYGYTF.

The gene calls are TRBV6-6 and TRBJ1-5, with 8 bases fitting TRBD1. CDR3 length: 14 residues. Germline values: CDR1 MNHNY, CDR2 SVGAGI (reference sequence). V lost 6 bases to trimming and J lost 2 bases; unmatched junction nucleotides: 3. CDR3 sequence: CASRGGQGNQPQHF. CDR3 bases: TGTGCCAGCAGAGGGGGACAGGGCAATCAGCCCCAGCATTTT.

The V call is TRBV7-2, the J call TRBJ2-7; 8 positions match TRBD2. V shed 8 bases, J shed 2 bases, and the junction held 5 bases outside the gene matches. From germline, CDR1 is SGHTA and CDR2 FQGNSA. The CDR3 covers 13 residues. This CDR3 reads CASAGGPTYEQYF. The CDR3 bases are TGTGCCAGCGCGGGAGGCCCCACCTACGAGCAGTACTTC.

The rearrangement joins TRBV6-6 to TRBJ1-1, with D perhaps TRBD1 (6 bases). V lost 10 bases to trimming and J lost 3 bases, with 15 bases between them. The germline V gene encodes CDR1 MNHNY and CDR2 SVGAGI (reference sequence). The CDR3 consists of 13 residues. CDR3 coding DNA: TGTGCCATCTTGACGGGGGCGGACACTGAAGCTTTCTTT. It codes for CAILTGADTEAFF.

The chain uses TRBV7-8 and TRBJ2-2, with a possible D match to TRBD2 (5 bases). The CDR3 runs 16 residues. Germline V CDR1 and CDR2: SGHVS, FQNEAQ. Trimming shortened V by 5 bases and J by 3 bases, and 16 bases separated the two germline ends. CDR3 nucleotides: TGTGCCAGCAGCGTGGACTCAAACCGGGACACCGGGGAGCTGTTTTTT. Protein: CASSVDSNRDTGELFF.

The chain recombines TRBV5-4 with TRBJ2-7; D is uncertain. The length of the CDR3 is 13 residues. Trimming took off 0 bases at V and 2 bases at J, with 6 bases between the two ends. The germline V gene encodes CDR1 SGHNT and CDR2 YYREEE (reference sequence). The CDR3 is CASSLERTYEQYF. In DNA, the CDR3 is TGTGCCAGCAGCTTGGAAAGGACCTACGAGCAGTACTTC.

The genes are TRBV11-2 and TRBJ2-1; 8 bases align to TRBD2. V lost 1 base, J lost 5 bases, and 7 bases stayed unmatched. Germline V gene lookup returns CDR1 SGHAT and CDR2 FQNNGV. This CDR3 is built from 16 residues. CDR3 residues: CASSLGRGRKDNEQFF. DNA of the CDR3: TGTGCCAGCAGCTTAGGGCGCGGGAGGAAGGACAATGAGCAGTTCTTC.

This sequence joins TRBV6-4 and TRBJ2-3; 7 nucleotides line up with TRBD2. Trimming took 3 bases from V and 2 from J; bases not matched to a gene: 5. This CDR3 contains 15 residues. The germline V gene has CDR1 MRHNA and CDR2 SNTAGT. Here the CDR3 DNA reads TGTGCCAGCAGTGAGGTCGGGGGGTCCACAGATACGCAGTATTTT. This translates into CASSEVGGSTDTQYF.

This chain uses TRBV27 with TRBJ1-3; 8 positions agree with TRBD1. V gave up 4 bases and J gave up 7 bases; unmatched junction bases: 12. The CDR3 totals 16 residues. Germline-derived CDR1 and CDR2 are MNHEY and SMNVEV (reference sequence). The CDR3 region is CASSSTPTGAGNTIYF. The CDR3 DNA sequence: TGTGCCAGCAGTTCTACTCCGACAGGGGCAGGGAACACCATATATTTT.

The chain uses TRBV6-5 and TRBJ2-2, with TRBD1 as a possible D gene (5 bases). The ends were cut back, 4 bases at V and 5 bases at J, with 11 bases in the middle. The CDR3 spans 14 residues. Germline CDR1 MNHEY, CDR2 SVGAGI. The CDR3 spells CASSSPGFTGELFF. CDR3 coding DNA: TGTGCCAGCAGTTCCCCAGGGTTTACCGGGGAGCTGTTTTTT.

The genes are TRBV10-1 and TRBJ1-6; D ambiguous. CDR1 is WNHNN, CDR2 SYGVQD, per germline (reference sequence). V lost 4 bases and J lost 5, with 6 bases in between. This CDR3 has 13 amino acids. The CDR3 here is CASSGRDNSPLHF. The CDR3 coding sequence is TGCGCCAGCAGTGGAAGGGATAATTCACCCCTCCACTTT.

This chain connects TRBV5-8 to TRBJ1-1; perhaps TRBD1 as D (6 bases). Trimming removed 1 base from V and 8 bases from J, with 12 bases in between. Germline CDR1 reads SGHTS; CDR2 reads YDEGEE. This CDR3 region has 13 residues. The CDR3 coding sequence is TGTGCCAGCAGCTTGCGTCGGACAGCCGAAGCTTTCTTT. Amino acid sequence: CASSLRRTAEAFF.

This chain links TRBV19 with TRBJ1-2, with D possibly TRBD1 on 5 matching bases. Germline-derived CDR1 and CDR2 are LNHDA and SQIVND (reference sequence). The germline V and J ends were trimmed by 5 bases and 4 bases, with 8 bases remaining between them. This CDR3 comprises 12 residues. DNA for the CDR3: TGTGCCAGTAGTGCTGGGGGCTATGGCTACACCTTC. This gives the protein CASSAGGYGYTF.

This chain joins TRBV14 and TRBJ2-3; tentative D call: TRBD1 (6 bases). V gave up 4 bases and J gave up 4 bases, with 12 bases separating them. The CDR3 has 14 residues. The germline gives CDR1 SGHDN, CDR2 FVKESK. Here the CDR3 reads CASSLYRVADTQYF. The CDR3 DNA reads TGTGCCAGCAGCCTCTACAGGGTCGCAGATACGCAGTATTTT.

The chain recombines TRBV9 with TRBJ2-5; the match to TRBD1 covers 10 bases. The CDR3 consists of 16 residues. CDR1 and CDR2 (germline): SGDLS, YYNGEE. Trimming at V came to 0 bases and at J to 5 bases, leaving 7 bases not matched to a gene. The DNA of the CDR3 is TGTGCCAGCAGCGTAGGGCCGGGACAGGGGTTGGAGACCCAGTACTTC. Protein sequence: CASSVGPGQGLETQYF.

The CDR3 DNA reads as TGTGCCAGCAGCTTGTACGGGGACAGGGGAAGTTGGCGCTACACCTTC. It specifies CASSLYGDRGSWRYTF. The V and J genes are TRBV5-6 and TRBJ1-2; 10 bases match TRBD1. The V and J ends lost 1 base and 9 bases, in that order; junction bases with no gene match: 12. The CDR3 sequence is 16 residues long. The germline gives CDR1 SGHDT, CDR2 YYEEEE.

The V call is TRBV2, the J call TRBJ2-4; no firm D call. The CDR3 contains 15 residues. Trimming took off 3 bases at V and 3 bases at J, with 12 bases between the two ends. Germline loops: CDR1 SNHLY, CDR2 FYNNEI. CDR3 DNA: TGTGCCAGCAGTGATCAAGGGTACAGCAAAAACATTCAGTACTTC. Translating gives CASSDQGYSKNIQYF.

The gene calls are TRBV11-2 and TRBJ2-7; D not resolved. The germline CDR1 and CDR2 sequences are SGHAT and FQNNGV. Between the trimmed V and J ends, which lost 0 bases and 5 bases, there was a span of 14 bases. The CDR3 covers 15 residues. CDR3 nucleotides: TGTGCCAGCAGCTTAGAGGGCGGTTCGGGCAACGAGCAGTACTTC. Protein sequence: CASSLEGGSGNEQYF.

A word on this clone: Germline and junction disagree at one end, which may indicate a read error. V gene TRBV10-1 combines with J gene TRBJ2-3; 10 nucleotides line up with TRBD1. CDR1 WNHNN and CDR2 SYGVQD come from the germline V gene (reference sequence). The CDR3 length is 14 residues. The CDR3 DNA reads TGCACCAGCAGTGCGGACAGGGGGGCAGATACGCAGTATTTT. Translated, it gives CTSSADRGADTQYF.

The gene calls are TRBV19 and TRBJ2-7; no reliable D call. CDR3 length equals 13 residues. V was cut by 11 bases and J by 0 bases, with 14 bases left in between. CDR1 is LNHDA and CDR2 is SQIVND in the germline V gene (reference sequence). CDR3 DNA sequence: TGTGCCGGGCAGGTGGCTAACTCCTACGAGCAGTACTTC. It translates to CAGQVANSYEQYF.

The V and J genes are TRBV18 and TRBJ2-7, with 7 bases aligning to TRBD2. V lost 1 base, J lost 5 bases, and 5 bases stayed unmatched. The CDR3 extends over 14 amino acids. Looked up from germline, CDR1 is KGHSH and CDR2 is LQKENI. The CDR3 loop is CASSPRAGVNEQYF. In DNA, the CDR3 is TGTGCCAGCTCACCACGGGCGGGAGTAAACGAGCAGTACTTC.